This TCR beta chain emerged from a study of blood T cell repertoires in COVID-19. Across the whole study: COVID-19 samples from acute and convalescent phases originated in the United States, Italy and Spain. The analysed material was cDNA or gDNA that came from T cells, B-cell-depleted T cells, or PBMCs.

Seattle's enrolled individuals joined amid active infection and were then monitored longitudinally. The table lists this clone with a few counts. This CDR3 is built from 13 residues. V was shortened by 4 bases and J by 8 bases, with 12 bases between the two germline ends. Germline-derived CDR1 and CDR2 are MGHDK and SYGVNS. This table comes from immunoSEQ multiplex PCR, and its TCRdb copy is limited to in-frame clones, with some not included. The table shows about 480,000 clones, with roughly nine tenths occurring only once. The origin of this receptor is a man younger than 35 with COVID-19, enrolled during active disease. The V call is TRBV25-1, the J call TRBJ2-1; weak D call: TRBD2 (5 bases). What was sequenced was peripheral blood. CDR3: CASSGLARDEQFF. The CDR3 DNA follows: TGTGCCAGCAGTGGTCTTGCGAGGGATGAGCAGTTCTTC.